What follows is one T cell receptor beta chain and its context. TCR beta VDJ and CDR3 profiling used genomic DNA as template. TCRdb analysed the reads with MiXCR anew, one entry per CDR3 protein. Of around 200,000 distinct CDR3 sequences in the sample, roughly 65% are singletons; the top ten hold about 42%. CDR3 length: 12 amino acids. Germline V gene data show CDR1 as SQVTM and CDR2 as ANQGSEA. The record originates from a study of CD8+CD57+ T cells in acquired aplastic anemia. Before being chosen for sequencing, patients had shown CD8+CD57+ cell expansion by flow cytometry. This sequence joins TRBV29-1 and TRBJ2-7; no clear D. This TCR was sampled from a human donor with aplastic anemia. The specimen sequenced was sorted CD4+, CD8+, or CD8+CD57+ T cells (not recorded which) from PBMCs. The CDR3 DNA follows: TGCAGTCGAAACGGGTGGACCTACGAGCAGTACTTC. This sequence encodes CSRNGWTYEQYF.